Shown below are 7 T cell receptor beta chains from a single sample sequenced in a study of radiation and T cells in renal cell carcinoma. Clones were sequenced by immunoSEQ multiplex PCR, and TCRdb holds only the in-frame ones, with some missing. The table has 20,000 or so clones, roughly half seen once. Indicated treatment: treatment-naive control, cytoreductive nephrectomy. The source material was tumor tissue, sampled from a patient whose treatment was nephrectomy without radiotherapy. All receptors come from a human donor with renal cell carcinoma.

The rearrangement links TRBV7-7 to TRBJ2-7; TRBD2 aligns across 7 bases. V dropped 4 bases and J dropped 1; count of bases not matched to a gene: 4. Germline V lookup: CDR1 SSHAT, CDR2 FNYEAQ (reference sequence). The CDR3 is 14 amino acids. The CDR3 DNA sequence: TGTGCCAGCAGCTCAAGGGAGGGGTCCTACGAGCAGTACTTC. This encodes CASSSREGSYEQYF. Using reference TRBV7-7 and TRBJ2-7 for the parts outside the CDR3, the full variable domain is GAGVSQSPRYKVTKRGQDVTLRCDPISSHATLYWYQQALGQGPEFLTYFNYEAQPDKSGLPSDRFSAERPEGSISTLTIQRTEQRDSAMYRCASSSREGSYEQYFGPGTRLTVT.

J is TRBJ2-7 and V is TRBV6-6, with D perhaps TRBD1 or TRBD2 (5 bases each). The CDR3 is 13 residues long. V lost 6 bases and J 4 bases, leaving 13 bases between the germline ends. Germline V lookup: CDR1 MNHNY, CDR2 SVGAGI (reference sequence). This CDR3 is CASSSGPFYEQYF. The CDR3 DNA follows: TGTGCCAGCAGCTCGGGACCGTTTTACGAGCAGTACTTC.

The chain is built from TRBV10-2 and TRBJ2-3; 12 bases are shared with TRBD2. Germline V CDR1 and CDR2: WSHSY, SAAADI. Trimming cost V 0 bases and J 8 bases; bases outside gene matches: 12. The CDR3 totals 18 residues. CDR3 loop: CASSESPTSGGAQGTQYF. The CDR3 DNA sequence: TGCGCCAGCAGTGAGTCGCCGACTAGCGGGGGCGCACAGGGTACGCAGTATTTT.

This chain links TRBV30 with TRBJ2-4; either TRBD1 or TRBD2 may supply D (5 bases each). Trimming pared 2 bases from V and 4 bases from J, leaving 15 bases between. Germline-derived CDR1 and CDR2 are GTSNPN and SVGIG (reference sequence). The CDR3 is 15 residues long. CDR3 bases: TGTGCCTGGAGTCCCAGTGGGACGGTGAAAAACATTCAGTACTTC. It is translated as CAWSPSGTVKNIQYF.

J is TRBJ2-7 and V is TRBV6-6; no clear D gene. The length of the CDR3 is 12 residues. V lost 4 bases, J lost 7 bases, and 11 bases lay in between. Germline CDR1 and CDR2: MNHNY and SVGAGI (reference sequence). The CDR3 DNA follows: TGTGCCAGCAGTTCCTTCGTGCGGGAGCAGTACTTC. Amino acids: CASSSFVREQYF.

The CDR3, as DNA: TGTGCCAGCAGCTTGGACAGGAGAAATGAAAAACTGTTTTTT. This translates into CASSLDRRNEKLFF. The chain links TRBV5-8 to TRBJ1-4, with D possibly being TRBD1 (5 bases). V was pared by 0 bases and J by 5 bases, with 8 bases between. This CDR3 contains 14 residues. The germline V gene has CDR1 SGHTS and CDR2 YDEGEE.

The chain uses TRBV9 and TRBJ1-5; D perhaps matches TRBD1 (5 bases). CDR3 length: 15 residues. V lost 3 bases and J 5 bases, leaving 15 bases between the germline ends. Germline V gene sequence: CDR1 SGDLS, CDR2 YYNGEE. The CDR3 DNA is TGTGCCAGCAGCGCTGATCCCTGGGGGGATCAGCCCCAGCATTTT. Translated, it gives CASSADPWGDQPQHF.